The source of this T cell receptor (beta chain) is a study of blood T cells in healthy people across ages. Study-wide background: Using template switching, researchers captured about one barcoded beta molecule for each two T cells. Study-level findings and limits: Getting older went along with TCR beta diversity per million T cells dropping roughly linearly.

Primers used in a second PCR of about 6 to 12 cycles were a sample-barcoded 5' primer and a J-beta primer mix. TCRdb reprocessed the 5' RACE reads via MiXCR and lists one record per CDR3 protein. The sample contains about 780,000 distinct CDR3 sequences, 35% to 60% of which appear only once. As regards this clonotype: Its cognate antigen is unknown.

The clonotype comes from a man older than 75 in good health. Sequencing was done on a sample of blood.

For the CDR3, the DNA is TGCAGCGTTGGGGGGGACTACCTTTACAATGAGCAGTTCTTC. Amino acid sequence: CSVGGDYLYNEQFF. This chain links TRBV29-1 with TRBJ2-1; TRBD2 matches 7 bases. This CDR3 spans 14 amino acids. J was trimmed by 4 bases and V by 4 bases; bases with no gene match: 7. Germline V gene data show CDR1 as SQVTM and CDR2 as ANQGSEA.